Following are 4 T cell receptor beta chains from one sample sequenced in a study of cytomegalovirus exposure and HLA in healthy donors. The study ran its PCR with 60 Vbeta and 13 Jbeta primers. Produced via immunoSEQ multiplex PCR; TCRdb's table is partial and in-frame only. The repertoire holds about 160,000 clones, approximately 78% seen once, with 1.4% in the top ten. The material sequenced was PBMCs. All receptors derive from a male donor in good health and CMV-seronegative.

The gene calls are TRBV7-2 and TRBJ1-2; tentative D call: TRBD1 (5 bases). Germline CDR1 reads SGHTA; CDR2 reads FQGNSA. The CDR3 loop spans 14 amino acids. V shed 1 base and J shed 3 bases, with 9 bases lying between them. CDR3 amino acids: CASSLDGGDYGYTF. DNA for the CDR3: TGTGCCAGCAGCTTAGACGGGGGGGACTATGGCTACACCTTC.

This chain joins TRBV19 and TRBJ2-1; 7 bases align to TRBD2. CDR1 is LNHDA, CDR2 SQIVND, per germline (reference sequence). The length of the CDR3 is 11 residues. In nucleotides, the CDR3 is TGTTCTAGCGGACTCTACAATGAGCAGTTCTTC. This codes for CSSGLYNEQFF. The full variable domain, with the rest looked up from reference TRBV19 and TRBJ2-1, is DGGITQSPKYLFRKEGQNVTLSCEQNLNHDAMYWYRQDPGQGLRLIYYSQIVNDFQKGDIAEGYSVSREKKESFPLTVTSAQKNPTAFYLCSSGLYNEQFFGPGTRLTVL.

Only a few counts were recorded for this clone. The chain recombines TRBV20-1 with TRBJ2-5; weak D call: TRBD1 (6 bases). Trimming removed 7 bases from V and 0 bases from J, with 6 bases in between. Germline values: CDR1 DFQATT, CDR2 SNEGSKA (reference sequence). This CDR3 has 11 amino acids. Here the CDR3 reads CSEGDQETQYF. CDR3 nucleotide sequence: TGCAGTGAGGGGGACCAAGAGACCCAGTACTTC.

V is TRBV9 and J is TRBJ1-2; 11 bases agree with TRBD1. CDR3 length equals 15 residues. Germline CDR1 reads SGDLS; CDR2 reads YYNGEE. V dropped 5 bases and J dropped 2; count of bases not matched to a gene: 5. The CDR3, as DNA: TGTGCCAGCAGATTCCGGGACAGGGGGAACTATGGCTACACCTTC. Its translation: CASRFRDRGNYGYTF.